Presented here are 32 T cell receptor beta chains from one specimen sequenced in a study of blood T cell repertoires in COVID-19 (dated by TCRdb to between 2020 and 2021). Receptor libraries were prepared by the immunoSEQ multiplex PCR assay. TCRdb re-hosts the immuneACCESS table, in-frame sequences only. Its copies lack some clones; in the studies checked, an unresolved V gene accounts for under half of them, and the cause for the rest is not known. The sample profile shows more than 130,000 clones; approximately 80% of them were found once. The ten biggest clones cover under 10% of the sample. Sequences were obtained from peripheral blood. Every receptor here comes from a woman aged 80 or over in a cohort sampled during active or convalescent COVID-19.

J is TRBJ1-6 and V is TRBV7-9; 10 bases line up with TRBD1. The CDR3 totals 15 residues. CDR1 is SEHNR, CDR2 FQNEAQ, per germline (reference sequence). V was clipped by 4 bases and J by 8 bases; unmatched bases: 5. The DNA of the CDR3 is TGTGCCAGCAGCTGGACCGGGACAGGGGATTCACCCCTCCACTTT. It specifies CASSWTGTGDSPLHF.

The V call is TRBV5-1, the J call TRBJ1-2; 9 positions agree with TRBD1. CDR3 length: 13 amino acids. CDR1 and CDR2 from the germline V gene are SGHRS and YFSETQ. With V trimmed by 0 bases and J by 9 bases, 3 bases remained unmatched. The CDR3 reads CASSLVDRGSYTF. In DNA form, the CDR3 reads TGCGCCAGCAGCTTGGTGGACAGGGGTAGCTACACCTTC.

The chain carries TRBV7-2 and TRBJ1-2; 7 nucleotides align to TRBD1. Trimming removed 4 bases from V and 5 bases from J; junction bases left unmatched: 4. This CDR3 spans 13 amino acids. In germline, CDR1 is SGHTA, CDR2 FQGNSA. CDR3 in DNA: TGTGCCAGCAGCTCGCACAGGGGTTATGGCTACACCTTC. Its translation is CASSSHRGYGYTF.

V usage is TRBV6-5 and J usage is TRBJ1-5, with a tentative D call TRBD1 (6 bases). This CDR3 has 16 amino acids. Germline CDR1 reads MNHEY; CDR2 reads SVGAGI. V dropped 0 bases and J dropped 0 bases, with 9 bases sitting between them. CDR3 region: CASSYSGTNSNQPQHF. CDR3 sequence (DNA): TGTGCCAGCAGTTACTCCGGGACAAATAGCAATCAGCCCCAGCATTTT.

The chain joins TRBV18 to TRBJ1-2; D is perhaps TRBD1 (6 bases). Germline V gene sequence: CDR1 KGHSH, CDR2 LQKENI. With 3 bases removed from V and 8 bases from J, the gap between germline ends came to 19 bases. The CDR3 totals 15 residues. The CDR3 DNA follows: TGTGCCAGCTCACCGTCCGACGGGGGGCTAGGGGGCTACACCTTC. Translation: CASSPSDGGLGGYTF.

The V and J genes are TRBV4-2 and TRBJ2-3; D is uncertain. The V gene's germline CDR1 is LGHNA and CDR2 YNFKEQ. The length of the CDR3 is 17 residues. The germline V and J ends were trimmed by 2 bases and 0 bases, with 15 bases remaining between them. CDR3 loop: CASSQHNEDPSTDTQYF. CDR3 nucleotides: TGTGCCAGCAGCCAACATAATGAGGATCCTAGCACAGATACGCAGTATTTT.

The chain couples TRBV9 to TRBJ1-1; TRBD1 aligns across 9 bases. The CDR3 has 15 residues. Germline V gene sequence: CDR1 SGDLS, CDR2 YYNGEE. Trimming at V came to 4 bases and at J to 6 bases, leaving 10 bases not matched to a gene. The CDR3: CASSTSPGTGPEAFF. In DNA, the CDR3 is TGTGCCAGCAGCACAAGTCCCGGGACAGGGCCTGAAGCTTTCTTT.

The rearrangement uses TRBV6-6 and TRBJ1-1; 7 nucleotides agree with TRBD1. The J segment lost 4 bases and the V segment lost 6 bases, leaving 5 bases of the junction unmatched. Germline V gene data show CDR1 as MNHNY and CDR2 as SVGAGI (reference sequence). The CDR3 covers 13 residues. CDR3 residues: CASRPDRVTEAFF. CDR3 nucleotide sequence: TGTGCCAGCAGACCCGACAGGGTCACTGAAGCTTTCTTT.

This clone has just one count. The rearrangement uses TRBV7-7 and TRBJ2-3; perhaps TRBD1 as D (6 bases). There are 15 residues in the CDR3. Germline V gives CDR1 SSHAT, CDR2 FNYEAQ (reference sequence). With 5 bases removed from V and 2 bases from J, the gap between germline ends came to 14 bases. Here the CDR3 reads CASSRTTGHTDTQYF. CDR3 DNA sequence: TGTGCCAGCAGCCGTACCACAGGGCACACAGATACGCAGTATTTT.

There are a few counts of this clone. The V and J genes are TRBV5-6 and TRBJ1-2; 7 nucleotides line up with TRBD1. Unmatched junction bases numbered 4, after V lost 0 bases and J lost 5 bases. This CDR3 is built from 14 residues. Germline-derived CDR1 and CDR2 are SGHDT and YYEEEE. The CDR3, as DNA: TGTGCCAGCAGCTTGGCAGGGGGGACTTATGGCTACACCTTC. It is translated as CASSLAGGTYGYTF.

The chain is built from TRBV27 and TRBJ2-2; 14 bases fit TRBD2. Germline-derived CDR1 and CDR2 are MNHEY and SMNVEV (reference sequence). The CDR3 is 18 amino acids. The junction had 8 bases not matched to a gene; V was cut back by 5 bases and J by 3 bases. The CDR3 loop is CASSNPGLAGVDTGELFF. Written as DNA, the CDR3 is TGTGCCAGCAGTAACCCGGGACTAGCGGGGGTGGACACCGGGGAGCTGTTTTTT.

V gene TRBV5-1 combines with J gene TRBJ1-1, with D possibly TRBD1 on 5 matching bases. V was pared by 5 bases and J by 4 bases, with 15 bases between. In germline, CDR1 is SGHRS, CDR2 YFSETQ. This CDR3 has 14 amino acids. The CDR3 here is CASSSKGAATEAFF. The CDR3 DNA sequence: TGCGCCAGCAGTTCAAAAGGGGCGGCCACTGAAGCTTTCTTT.

This sequence joins TRBV30 and TRBJ2-2; 15 bases align to TRBD2. V lost 3 bases and J lost 6; bases outside the gene matches: 20. The CDR3 runs 21 residues. The V gene's germline CDR1 is GTSNPN and CDR2 SVGIG (reference sequence). In DNA form, the CDR3 reads TGTGCCTGGAGATCTGGACCCCGGACTAGCGGGGGGGCTATTAGGCCCGGGGAGCTGTTTTTT. Its translation is CAWRSGPRTSGGAIRPGELFF.

This clone was detected once. The gene calls are TRBV7-2 and TRBJ2-1, with 16 bases lining up with TRBD2. CDR3 size: 17 residues. The V gene's germline CDR1 is SGHTA and CDR2 FQGNSA. V lost 3 bases and J lost 7; bases outside the gene matches: 6. In DNA form, the CDR3 reads TGTGCCAGCAGCTTGGGACTAGCGGGGGGGCCTCTTAATGAGCAGTTCTTC. Its translation is CASSLGLAGGPLNEQFF. The full variable domain, with the rest looked up from reference TRBV7-2 and TRBJ2-1, is GAGVSQSPSNKVTEKGKDVELRCDPISGHTALYWYRQSLGQGLEFLIYFQGNSAPDKSGLPSDRFSAERTGGSVSTLTIQRTQQEDSAVYLCASSLGLAGGPLNEQFFGPGTRLTVL.

The chain combines TRBV4-3 with TRBJ1-5; D not resolved. Trimming cost V 4 bases and J 3 bases, with 19 bases left between them. The CDR3 covers 17 residues. Germline loops: CDR1 LGHNA, CDR2 YSLEER. The CDR3 here is CASSPHGRVRANQPQHF. In DNA, the CDR3 is TGCGCCAGCAGCCCTCATGGGCGGGTAAGGGCCAATCAGCCCCAGCATTTT.

The J gene is TRBJ1-1, the V gene TRBV6-5; perhaps TRBD1 as D (6 bases). The CDR3 has 15 residues. V shed 8 bases and J shed 4 bases, with 20 bases lying between them. CDR1 MNHEY and CDR2 SVGAGI come from the germline V gene. CDR3 DNA: TGTGCCAGCGGAAGTAAACAGGGTTTAATCACTGAAGCTTTCTTT. Protein: CASGSKQGLITEAFF.

V is TRBV27 and J is TRBJ1-5; D ambiguous. CDR1 is MNHEY and CDR2 is SMNVEV in the germline V gene (reference sequence). The V end was cut by 3 bases, the J end by 6 bases, with 6 bases between. The CDR3 is 12 amino acids. The DNA of the CDR3 is TGTGCCAGCAGTTTTTCGGGTCAGCCCCAGCATTTT. It specifies CASSFSGQPQHF.

The J gene is TRBJ1-3, the V gene TRBV30; a weak D match, TRBD1 (6 bases). Germline loops: CDR1 GTSNPN, CDR2 SVGIG (reference sequence). The CDR3 has 16 amino acids. The V and J ends lost 0 bases and 2 bases respectively, with 14 bases between them. This CDR3 is CAWSVVLAGAGNTIYF. In DNA form, the CDR3 reads TGTGCCTGGAGTGTAGTTCTGGCAGGGGCTGGAAACACCATATATTTT.

This rearrangement joins TRBV14 to TRBJ1-3, with a tentative D call TRBD1 (6 bases). The CDR3 totals 14 residues. Germline assignment: CDR1 SGHDN and CDR2 FVKESK. The germline V and J ends were trimmed by 6 bases and 3 bases, with 12 bases remaining between them. CDR3 protein: CASRPTGFGNTIYF. In DNA, the CDR3 is TGTGCCAGCAGGCCGACAGGTTTTGGAAACACCATATATTTT.

V and J are TRBV4-1 and TRBJ2-7, with TRBD2 matching 9 bases. The CDR3 is 17 residues long. The germline gives CDR1 MGHRA, CDR2 YSYEKL. V dropped 0 bases and J dropped 0; count of bases not matched to a gene: 6. This CDR3 is CASSQDAGGGDSYEQYF. CDR3 nucleotide sequence: TGCGCCAGCAGCCAAGATGCGGGAGGGGGCGACTCCTACGAGCAGTACTTC.

The chain has TRBV21-1 and TRBJ2-7; TRBD2 is the table's D call, not checked against the DNA. TRBV21-1 is classified as a pseudogene. The CDR3 length is 13 residues. CDR3 nucleotide sequence: TGTGCCAGCGATACACCGGGTTTCTACGAGCAGTACTTC. It specifies CASDTPGFYEQYF.

The V and J genes are TRBV2 and TRBJ1-6; TRBD1 agrees at 10 bases. The CDR3 spans 15 residues. CDR1 is SNHLY, CDR2 FYNNEI, per germline. V trimming: 8 bases; J trimming: 6 bases; junction bases outside the gene matches: 7. As DNA, the CDR3 is TGTGCCAGCCGCGACCGGGACAGGGGTAATTCACCCCTCCACTTT. Amino acids: CASRDRDRGNSPLHF. Full variable domain (outside the CDR3, taken from reference TRBV2 and TRBJ1-6): EPEVTQTPSHQVTQMGQEVILRCVPISNHLYFYWYRQILGQKVEFLVSFYNNEISEKSEIFDDQFSVERPDGSNFTLKIRSTKLEDSAMYFCASRDRDRGNSPLHFGNGTRLTVT.

V is TRBV28 and J is TRBJ1-6, with no clear D. The CDR3 length is 15 residues. V was pared by 5 bases and J by 0 bases, with 8 bases between. In germline, CDR1 is MDHEN, CDR2 SYDVKM. CDR3 nucleotides: TGTGCCAGCAGTATCGGAGGCTCCTATAATTCACCCCTCCACTTT. Amino acid sequence: CASSIGGSYNSPLHF.

The chain is built from TRBV5-1 and TRBJ1-4; 9 nucleotides agree with TRBD1. Germline V gives CDR1 SGHRS, CDR2 YFSETQ. The CDR3 runs to 15 residues. V dropped 2 bases and J dropped 5; count of bases not matched to a gene: 4. The CDR3 sequence is CASSLLGTGNEKLFF. The CDR3 DNA is TGCGCCAGCAGCTTACTCGGGACAGGGAATGAAAAACTGTTTTTT.

This chain links TRBV7-9 with TRBJ2-1, with TRBD2 matching 9 bases. V dropped 2 bases and J dropped 5; count of bases not matched to a gene: 7. Germline CDR1 is SEHNR and CDR2 is FQNEAQ (reference sequence). The CDR3 spans 16 residues. CDR3 region: CASSLTAGGTDNEQFF. DNA of the CDR3: TGTGCCAGCAGCTTAACGGCGGGGGGGACGGACAATGAGCAGTTCTTC.

The chain carries TRBV9 and TRBJ1-2; no definite D call. The germline V gene encodes CDR1 SGDLS and CDR2 YYNGEE. V was pared by 2 bases and J by 0 bases, with 11 bases between. This CDR3 contains 15 residues. The CDR3 is CASSVLAEANYGYTF. The CDR3 region has the DNA TGTGCCAGCAGCGTTTTGGCAGAAGCTAACTATGGCTACACCTTC. The whole variable domain, filled in from reference TRBV9 and TRBJ1-2, reads DSGVTQTPKHLITATGQRVTLRCSPRSGDLSVYWYQQSLDQGLQFLIQYYNGEERAKGNILERFSAQQFPDLHSELNLSSLELGDSALYFCASSVLAEANYGYTFGSGTRLTVV.

A few counts support this clone. The gene calls are TRBV2 and TRBJ1-1; weak D call: TRBD1 (5 bases). The CDR3 runs to 14 residues. Trimming removed 1 base at V and 4 bases at J, with 10 bases between. Germline V lookup: CDR1 SNHLY, CDR2 FYNNEI. CDR3 DNA sequence: TGTGCCAGCAGTGAAGTAGGGGCAGTCACTGAAGCTTTCTTT. Protein: CASSEVGAVTEAFF.

The rearrangement uses TRBV19 and TRBJ2-3, with 15 bases fitting TRBD2. The CDR3 is 18 amino acids. Germline V gene data show CDR1 as LNHDA and CDR2 as SQIVND (reference sequence). V dropped 6 bases and J dropped 1; count of bases not matched to a gene: 8. In DNA, the CDR3 is TGTGCCAGTAGCCGGACTAGCGGGGGGGCCTCGGGCACAGATACGCAGTATTTT. It encodes CASSRTSGGASGTDTQYF.

This rearrangement joins TRBV6-5 to TRBJ1-5, with 7 bases that match TRBD1. CDR3 length equals 14 residues. The germline CDR1 and CDR2 sequences are MNHEY and SVGAGI. V lost 4 bases, J lost 3 bases, and 3 bases stayed unmatched. The DNA of the CDR3 is TGTGCCAGCAGTTTGGGACAGTCCAATCAGCCCCAGCATTTT. Its translation: CASSLGQSNQPQHF.

This chain joins TRBV12-3 or TRBV12-4 and TRBJ2-5; D call uncertain. The CDR3 totals 13 residues. Trimming took 6 bases from V and 0 from J, leaving 8 bases between them. The CDR3 reads CASSDTNQETQYF. DNA of the CDR3: TGTGCCAGCAGCGACACAAACCAAGAGACCCAGTACTTC.

This sequence joins TRBV28 and TRBJ1-4; TRBD1 is a possible D gene (5 bases). Per the germline V gene, CDR1 is MDHEN and CDR2 is SYDVKM. V dropped 2 bases and J dropped 3 bases, with 10 bases sitting between them. This CDR3 contains 15 residues. CDR3 nucleotides: TGTGCCAGCAGTTTACAGGGATTCGCTAATGAAAAACTGTTTTTT. Translating gives CASSLQGFANEKLFF.

This sequence joins TRBV3-1 (or the pseudogene TRBV3-2) and TRBJ2-1; 12 bases map to TRBD2. The CDR3 has 15 residues. From germline, CDR1 is LGHDT and CDR2 YNNKEL (reference sequence). The trim removed 3 bases at V and 7 bases at J, leaving 4 bases unmatched. Written as DNA, the CDR3 is TGTGCCAGCAGCCAGCTAGCGGGGGGGAAAAATGAGCAGTTCTTC. It encodes CASSQLAGGKNEQFF.